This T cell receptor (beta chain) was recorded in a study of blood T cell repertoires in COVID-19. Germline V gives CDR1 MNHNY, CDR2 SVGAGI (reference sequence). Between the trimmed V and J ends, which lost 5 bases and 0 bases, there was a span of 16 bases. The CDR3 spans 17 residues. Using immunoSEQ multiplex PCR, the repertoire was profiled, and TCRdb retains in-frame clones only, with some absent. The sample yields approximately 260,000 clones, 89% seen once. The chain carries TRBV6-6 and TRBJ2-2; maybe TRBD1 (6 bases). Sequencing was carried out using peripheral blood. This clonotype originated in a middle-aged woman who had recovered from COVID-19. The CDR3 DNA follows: TGTGCCAGCAGTCGAGCGACAGGAAGCGCGAACACCGGGGAGCTGTTTTTT. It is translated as CASSRATGSANTGELFF.